The rows below give T cell receptor beta chains drawn from one sample of a study of cytomegalovirus exposure and HLA in healthy donors. Here immunoSEQ multiplex PCR was the method, and the copy in TCRdb shows in-frame clones only, minus some. The sample has 85,000 to 130,000 clones; roughly a tenth are singletons. The specimen sequenced was PBMCs. These receptors were taken from a man in his forties in good health and CMV-seropositive. Each CDR3 is given without its conserved first and last residue. The size entry is marked missing in some rows and otherwise reads once, few, many or a size class.

v_call	j_call	clone_size	cdr3_aa
TRBV11-1	TRBJ2-1	few	ASSYRDTQF
TRBV18	TRBJ2-3	.	ASSPPRLPDTQY
TRBV9	TRBJ2-5	few	ASSAWEGRGETQY
TRBV6-5	TRBJ2-1	few	ASSSPRGLAGAEQF
TRBV29-1	TRBJ2-1	.	SDDETAFSGGNEQF
TRBV4-2	TRBJ2-1	few	ASGSSGRGAYNEQF
TRBV10-2	TRBJ2-1	.	ASSLVNEQF
TRBV7-6	TRBJ1-1	.	ASSSLPGGNTEAF
TRBV14	TRBJ2-5	few	ASSLLTSGRAETQY
TRBV11-2	TRBJ1-2	few	ASSLVQGNGYT
TRBV9	TRBJ1-2	few	ASSAEIYGYT
TRBV27	TRBJ2-7	.	ASSLTSGLYEQY
TRBV11-2	TRBJ2-7	few	ASSFASKRQGAFNEQY
TRBV28	TRBJ2-3	.	ASSLSGSTDTQY
TRBV6-5	TRBJ1-3	.	ASSYFQGNTIY
TRBV7-3	TRBJ2-3	few	ASSFGDGTTDTQY
TRBV30	TRBJ2-7	few	AWSNSGGTDEQY
TRBV29-1	TRBJ2-7	few	SVASSSGRPYEQY
TRBV14	TRBJ2-7	.	ASSETAGFWSYEQY
TRBV28	TRBJ1-1	.	ASSRTGGHTEAF
TRBV5-1	TRBJ2-3	.	ASSLVGQGETDTQY
TRBV9	TRBJ1-1	.	ASSASDGAGGWTEAF
TRBV7-9	TRBJ2-7	.	ASSHRDFSYEQY
TRBV23-1	TRBJ1-5	few	ASSQSCGRGVFQPQH
TRBV7-6	TRBJ2-1	.	ASSLGRANNEQF
TRBV7-3	TRBJ2-1	few	ASSFGSGAYNEQF
TRBV5-4	TRBJ2-3	few	ASSSPGLAASTDTQY
TRBV29-1	TRBJ2-7	few	SVVGETGNRFYEQY
TRBV5-6	TRBJ2-7	.	ASSFDSPYEQY
TRBV6-5	TRBJ1-1	few	ASRTPGQMTTEAF
TRBV7-2	TRBJ2-7	.	ASSPQFSGSSPAYEQY
TRBV2	TRBJ2-1	.	ASGHEQF
TRBV18	TRBJ1-3	.	ASSPPVSDTIY
TRBV28	TRBJ1-4	few	ASRIGQRVF
TRBV7-2	TRBJ1-1	few	ASSLGQGKAF
TRBV19	TRBJ2-7	.	ASSNGQGAYEQY
TRBV6-6	TRBJ2-1	.	ASSEGLAGGDEQF
TRBV4-2	TRBJ2-7	few	ASSQDPQRGGYEQY